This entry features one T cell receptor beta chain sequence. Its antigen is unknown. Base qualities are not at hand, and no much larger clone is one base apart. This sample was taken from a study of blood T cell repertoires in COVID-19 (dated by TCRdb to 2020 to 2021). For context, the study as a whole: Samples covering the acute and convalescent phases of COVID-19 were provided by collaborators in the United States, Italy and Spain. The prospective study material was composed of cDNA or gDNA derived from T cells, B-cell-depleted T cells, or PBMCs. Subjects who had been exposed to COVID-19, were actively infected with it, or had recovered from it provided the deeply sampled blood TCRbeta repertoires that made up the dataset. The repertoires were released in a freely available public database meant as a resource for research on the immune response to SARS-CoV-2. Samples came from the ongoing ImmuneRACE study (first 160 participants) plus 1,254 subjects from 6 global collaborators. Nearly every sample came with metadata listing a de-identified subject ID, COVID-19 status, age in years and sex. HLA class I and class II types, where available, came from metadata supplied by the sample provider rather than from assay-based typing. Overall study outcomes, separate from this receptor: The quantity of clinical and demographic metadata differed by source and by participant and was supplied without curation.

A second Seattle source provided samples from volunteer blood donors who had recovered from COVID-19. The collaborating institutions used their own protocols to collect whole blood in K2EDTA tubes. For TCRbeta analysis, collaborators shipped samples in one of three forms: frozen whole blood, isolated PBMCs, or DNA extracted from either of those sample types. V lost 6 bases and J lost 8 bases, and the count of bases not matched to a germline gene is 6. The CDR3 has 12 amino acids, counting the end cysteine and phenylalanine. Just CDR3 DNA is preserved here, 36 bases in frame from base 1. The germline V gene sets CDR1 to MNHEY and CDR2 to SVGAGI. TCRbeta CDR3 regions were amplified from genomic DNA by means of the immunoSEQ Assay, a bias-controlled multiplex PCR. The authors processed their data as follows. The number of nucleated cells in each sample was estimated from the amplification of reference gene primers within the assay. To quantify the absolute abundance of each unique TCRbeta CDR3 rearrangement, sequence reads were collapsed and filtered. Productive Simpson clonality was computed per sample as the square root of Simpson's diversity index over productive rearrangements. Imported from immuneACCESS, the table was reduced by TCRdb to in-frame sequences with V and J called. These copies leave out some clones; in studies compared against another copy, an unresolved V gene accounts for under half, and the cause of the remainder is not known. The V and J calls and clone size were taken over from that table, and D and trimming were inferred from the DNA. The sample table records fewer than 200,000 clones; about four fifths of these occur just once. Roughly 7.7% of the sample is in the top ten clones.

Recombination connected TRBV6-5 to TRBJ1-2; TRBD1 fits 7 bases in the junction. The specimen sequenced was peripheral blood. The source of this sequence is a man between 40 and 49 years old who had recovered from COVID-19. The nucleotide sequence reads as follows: TGTGCCAGCAGCTTACAGGGGAGAGGCTACACCTTC. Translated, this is CASSLQGRGYTF.